The 9 T cell receptor beta chains listed next were all sequenced from one sample in a study of radiation and T cells in renal cell carcinoma (TCRdb year 2020). Library generation was performed with the immunoSEQ multiplex PCR assay. Imported from immuneACCESS, the table was reduced by TCRdb to in-frame sequences with V and J called. These copies leave out some clones; in studies compared against another copy, an unresolved V gene accounts for under half, and the cause of the remainder is not known. The sample table records about 47,000 clones; 80% of these occur just once. Together, the top ten hold around 31% of the sample. The time point label, as the study defines it: blood 2 weeks post-SBRT. This specimen's treatment or condition label, interpreted: 15 Gy SBRT to primary tumor, nephrectomy 4 weeks later. The sample consisted of blood, taken from a patient whose treatment included radiotherapy and nephrectomy. The receptors stem from a woman in her 70s with renal cell carcinoma.

This chain connects TRBV11-3 to TRBJ1-5, with TRBD1 as a possible D gene (5 bases). The germline CDR1 and CDR2 sequences are SGHNT and YENEEA. V dropped 0 bases and J dropped 9 bases, with 12 bases sitting between them. The CDR3 has 14 amino acids. This chain's CDR3 is CASSLDQGRRPQHF. CDR3 coding DNA: TGTGCCAGCAGCTTAGACCAGGGTCGGAGGCCCCAGCATTTT.

This clone was recorded only once. The CDR3 here is CASSYGPRETQYF. The CDR3 coding sequence is TGTGCCAGCAGTTACGGGCCGAGGGAGACCCAGTACTTC. The V and J genes are TRBV6-5 and TRBJ2-5; D remains ambiguous. CDR1 and CDR2 from the germline V gene are MNHEY and SVGAGI. V gave up 2 bases and J gave up 5 bases, with 9 bases separating them. The CDR3 extends over 13 amino acids.

This chain connects TRBV7-6 to TRBJ1-1; D is possibly TRBD1 (5 bases). This CDR3 comprises 17 residues. The ends were cut back, 1 base at V and 0 bases at J, with 15 bases in the middle. Germline CDR1 and CDR2: SGHVS and FNYEAQ. CDR3 nucleotide sequence: TGTGCCAGCAGCTTAGGGTTCTGGAGGGGTATGAACACTGAAGCTTTCTTT. This gives the protein CASSLGFWRGMNTEAFF.

V is TRBV18 and J is TRBJ2-5; D is uncertain. The V end lost 3 bases, the J end lost 2 bases, and 16 bases lay between the germline ends. Per germline, CDR1 KGHSH and CDR2 LQKENI. The CDR3 length is 16 residues. The CDR3 reads CASSPVTLGYQETQYF. The CDR3 coding sequence is TGTGCCAGCTCACCCGTGACTCTCGGGTATCAAGAGACCCAGTACTTC.

The CDR3 region is CASSYSRRGYGYTF. DNA for the CDR3: TGTGCCAGCAGTTACTCGCGCAGGGGCTATGGCTACACCTTC. The gene calls are TRBV6-5 and TRBJ1-2; TRBD1 might be the D (6 bases). The CDR3 has 14 amino acids. Germline V CDR1 and CDR2: MNHEY, SVGAGI. The V and J ends lost 0 bases and 4 bases respectively, with 9 bases between them.

The gene calls are TRBV18 and TRBJ1-2, with 9 bases matching TRBD1. Germline lookup yields CDR1 KGHSH and CDR2 LQKENI. The CDR3 totals 14 residues. Losses at the gene ends were 6 bases for V and 6 bases for J; bases not matched to a gene: 8. CDR3 sequence: CASSGTGGSDGYTF. CDR3 sequence (DNA): TGTGCCAGCTCGGGTACAGGGGGCAGTGATGGCTACACCTTC.

V and J are TRBV6-5 and TRBJ1-2, with D unclear. Germline V gene data show CDR1 as MNHEY and CDR2 as SVGAGI. V was pared by 5 bases and J by 13 bases, with 20 bases between. The CDR3 length is 13 residues. CDR3 in DNA: TGTGCCAGCAGTAGATGGGAGGGCACGAGGAGCACCTTC. It translates to CASSRWEGTRSTF.

V gene TRBV6-1 combines with J gene TRBJ1-1, with TRBD1 matching over 9 bases. Germline values: CDR1 MNHNS, CDR2 SASEGT. The length of the CDR3 is 14 residues. J was trimmed by 2 bases and V by 5 bases; bases with no gene match: 3. CDR3 nucleotides: TGTGCCAGCAGTCACACAGGGGGCAACACTGAAGCTTTCTTT. This encodes CASSHTGGNTEAFF.

The chain has TRBV5-1 and TRBJ1-4; D remains ambiguous. This CDR3 has 14 amino acids. V was trimmed by 0 bases and J by 4 bases, leaving 7 bases between them. Germline loops: CDR1 SGHRS, CDR2 YFSETQ. The DNA for the CDR3 is TGCGCCAGCAGCTTGGGAGTGTATAATGAAAAACTGTTTTTT. This encodes CASSLGVYNEKLFF.